These 23 T cell receptor beta chains share one sample of origin, sequenced in a study of T cell repertoires in ileal Crohn's disease. Time point specified: inflamed ileum from the surgical specimen. The data were produced by immunoSEQ multiplex PCR, yet TCRdb's version contains in-frame clones alone and is incomplete. This sample has around 15,000 clones; 65% to 80% occur once, and the top ten carry 11% to 15%. The source material was ileal tissue. These receptors all come from an adult with Crohn's disease.

This clone was observed a single time. The CDR3 DNA sequence: TGTGCCAGCTCACCACCGTATAATTCACCCCTCCACTTT. It codes for CASSPPYNSPLHF. The chain is built from TRBV18 and TRBJ1-6; D gene uncertain. In germline, CDR1 is KGHSH, CDR2 LQKENI. The germline V and J ends were trimmed by 0 bases and 4 bases, with 1 base remaining between them. The CDR3 length is 13 residues.

The chain has TRBV5-4 and TRBJ2-2, with D maybe TRBD1 (5 bases). CDR3 length: 16 residues. CDR1 is SGHNT, CDR2 YYREEE, per germline (reference sequence). V was clipped by 0 bases and J by 1 base, with 10 bases between them. CDR3 region: CASSLGAGMNTGELFF. CDR3 nucleotide sequence: TGTGCCAGCAGCTTGGGGGCAGGGATGAACACCGGGGAGCTGTTTTTT.

The chain combines TRBV9 with TRBJ2-1; no reliable D call. The CDR3 runs 16 residues. Germline lookup yields CDR1 SGDLS and CDR2 YYNGEE. V was clipped by 3 bases and J by 3 bases, with 16 bases between them. The CDR3 DNA follows: TGTGCCAGCAGCGCCTCTTCTCTGAGCGACTACAATGAGCAGTTCTTC. Translated, it gives CASSASSLSDYNEQFF.

The chain uses TRBV11-2 and TRBJ2-7, with 9 nucleotides matching TRBD1. The CDR3 runs to 17 residues. CDR1 is SGHAT, CDR2 FQNNGV, per germline. V was pared by 0 bases and J by 5 bases, with 11 bases of the junction left unmatched. CDR3 protein: CASSLDRWDRVINEQYF. The CDR3 DNA sequence: TGTGCCAGCAGCTTAGATCGATGGGACAGGGTCATCAACGAGCAGTACTTC.

J is TRBJ2-5 and V is TRBV5-1, with 11 bases identical to TRBD2. The better agreement between TRBJ2-7 and the DNA end casts doubt on the J call. The CDR3 covers 16 residues. Germline V CDR1 and CDR2: SGHRS, YFSETQ. Here the CDR3 reads CASSPRLAGTTYEQYF. The CDR3 nucleotides read TGCGCCAGCAGCCCCCGACTAGCGGGGACTACCTACGAGCAGTACTTC.

The J gene is TRBJ1-1, the V gene TRBV5-1; 8 bases map to TRBD1. The length of the CDR3 is 15 residues. Per the germline V gene, CDR1 is SGHRS and CDR2 is YFSETQ. V lost 3 bases, J lost 6 bases, and 10 bases stayed unmatched. The CDR3 nucleotides read TGCGCCAGCAGCTCCTCGGCCGGGACAGGAGCTGAAGCTTTCTTT. Translating it yields CASSSSAGTGAEAFF.

V and J are TRBV10-2 and TRBJ1-1; D may be TRBD1 (5 bases). The V end was cut by 8 bases, the J end by 0 bases, with 16 bases between. This CDR3 contains 15 residues. CDR1 is WSHSY and CDR2 is SAAADI in the germline V gene. The DNA of the CDR3 is TGCGCCAGCTGGGACGCCAAGATTATGAACACTGAAGCTTTCTTT. It yields the protein CASWDAKIMNTEAFF.

The chain has TRBV5-1 and TRBJ1-1; D is ambiguous. Germline CDR1 and CDR2: SGHRS and YFSETQ. CDR3 length: 16 residues. Trimming took 3 bases from V and 1 from J, leaving 16 bases between them. The CDR3 sequence: CASSSPLGTTNTEAFF. In DNA, the CDR3 is TGCGCCAGCAGCTCGCCCCTCGGCACGACGAACACTGAAGCTTTCTTT.

This clone was found once. The chain couples TRBV6-1 to TRBJ1-3, with D hard to call. The CDR3 covers 15 residues. Looked up from germline, CDR1 is MNHNS and CDR2 is SASEGT. The V end lost 4 bases, the J end lost 4 bases, and 14 bases lay between the germline ends. Written as DNA, the CDR3 is TGTGCCAGCAGTGCCGGACCGACTAGGGGAAACACCATATATTTT. Its protein product is CASSAGPTRGNTIYF.

The chain is built from TRBV19 and TRBJ1-6, with a possible D match to TRBD1 (6 bases). The CDR3 has 14 residues. CDR1 is LNHDA and CDR2 is SQIVND in the germline V gene (reference sequence). With 4 bases removed from V and 5 bases from J, the gap between germline ends came to 9 bases. As DNA, the CDR3 is TGTGCCAGTAGTAGGCCAGGGGATAATTCACCCCTCCACTTT. This translates into CASSRPGDNSPLHF.

V and J are TRBV30 and TRBJ1-2; possibly TRBD1 for D (5 bases). V gave up 7 bases and J gave up 4 bases, with 16 bases separating them. In germline, CDR1 is GTSNPN, CDR2 SVGIG (reference sequence). The CDR3 runs to 13 residues. The CDR3 spells CAFLRGERYGYTF. The CDR3 DNA reads as TGTGCCTTCCTCCGGGGCGAACGCTATGGCTACACCTTC.

The chain couples TRBV5-5 to TRBJ2-3; D tentatively fits TRBD1 or TRBD2 (6 bases each). Germline CDR1 SGHKS, CDR2 YYEKEE (reference sequence). Trimming removed 7 bases from V and 6 bases from J, with 21 bases in between. CDR3 length equals 15 residues. CDR3 amino acids: CASDQGGGPGDTQYF. The CDR3 nucleotides read TGTGCCAGCGACCAAGGGGGAGGCCCGGGGGATACGCAGTATTTT. Full variable domain (rest looked up from reference TRBV5-5 and TRBJ2-3): DAGVTQSPTHLIKTRGQQVTLRCSPISGHKSVSWYQQVLGQGPQFIFQYYEKEERGRGNFPDRFSARQFPNYSSELNVNALLLGDSALYLCASDQGGGPGDTQYFGPGTRLTVL.

This chain connects TRBV5-8 to TRBJ2-2, with TRBD1 matching 8 bases. The ends lost 3 bases at V and 0 bases at J; junction bases unmatched: 13. CDR3 size: 19 residues. Germline lookup yields CDR1 SGHTS and CDR2 YDEGEE. CDR3 sequence reads: CASSWYGQGSPSNTGELFF. CDR3 sequence (DNA): TGTGCCAGCAGCTGGTACGGACAGGGTTCCCCTTCGAACACCGGGGAGCTGTTTTTT.

This chain connects TRBV6-5 to TRBJ2-7; TRBD1 agrees at 7 bases. V was clipped by 5 bases and J by 0 bases; unmatched bases: 4. Germline V gene lookup returns CDR1 MNHEY and CDR2 SVGAGI. CDR3 size: 14 residues. CDR3 sequence (DNA): TGTGCCAGCAGTAGACAGGGACCCTCCTACGAGCAGTACTTC. It encodes CASSRQGPSYEQYF.

The V and J genes are TRBV7-9 and TRBJ1-2, with no clear D. Looked up from germline, CDR1 is SEHNR and CDR2 is FQNEAQ (reference sequence). The CDR3 contains 16 residues. Trimming took off 1 base at V and 4 bases at J, with 16 bases between the two ends. The CDR3 nucleotides read TGTGCCAGCAGCTTAGGTTTCTCCTCGACCTTCTATGGCTACACCTTC. Translating gives CASSLGFSSTFYGYTF. The entire variable domain, with the rest obtained from reference TRBV7-9 and TRBJ1-2, is as follows: DTGVSQNPRHKITKRGQNVTFRCDPISEHNRLYWYRQTLGQGPEFLTYFQNEAQLEKSRLLSDRFSAERPKGSFSTLEIQRTEQGDSAMYLCASSLGFSSTFYGYTFGSGTRLTVV.

The rearrangement uses TRBV10-3 and TRBJ1-6, with D unresolved. CDR1 ENHRY and CDR2 SYGVKD come from the germline V gene. The germline V and J ends were trimmed by 6 bases and 2 bases, with 8 bases remaining between them. The length of the CDR3 is 14 residues. CDR3 in amino acids: CAISRDTYNSPLHF. In DNA form, the CDR3 reads TGTGCCATCAGCAGAGACACCTATAATTCACCCCTCCACTTT.

The chain has TRBV18 and TRBJ2-3; 12 positions agree with TRBD2. CDR1 is KGHSH and CDR2 is LQKENI in the germline V gene. Trimming took 4 bases from V and 4 from J; bases not matched to a gene: 12. The CDR3 extends over 18 amino acids. The CDR3 here is CASSLTLTTSGGSDTQYF. The CDR3 DNA follows: TGTGCCAGCTCACTAACACTTACGACTAGCGGGGGATCAGATACGCAGTATTTT.

This clone showed up just once. The chain has TRBV6-6 and TRBJ1-1, with D tentatively TRBD1 (5 bases). Germline CDR1 reads MNHNY; CDR2 reads SVGAGI (reference sequence). The CDR3 loop spans 14 amino acids. Trimming removed 7 bases at V and 1 base at J, with 13 bases between. CDR3 bases: TGTGCCAGCACCCAATTCGGACAGAACACTGAAGCTTTCTTT. This translates into CASTQFGQNTEAFF.

The genes are TRBV6-5 and TRBJ1-1; D possibly corresponds to TRBD1 (6 bases). The CDR3 length is 11 residues. With 5 bases removed from V and 10 bases from J, the gap between germline ends came to 11 bases. The V gene's germline CDR1 is MNHEY and CDR2 SVGAGI. This CDR3 is CASSLQGLAFF. As DNA, the CDR3 is TGTGCCAGCAGTCTACAGGGCCTAGCTTTCTTT.

This clone was detected only once. The chain employs TRBV2 and TRBJ2-2, with a tentative D call TRBD2 (6 bases). This CDR3 comprises 14 residues. Germline CDR1 SNHLY, CDR2 FYNNEI. V dropped 6 bases and J dropped 2 bases, with 10 bases sitting between them. The CDR3 sequence is CASSKGLNTGELFF. The CDR3 bases are TGTGCCAGCAGCAAGGGACTTAACACCGGGGAGCTGTTTTTT. Full variable domain (missing parts from reference TRBV2 and TRBJ2-2): EPEVTQTPSHQVTQMGQEVILRCVPISNHLYFYWYRQILGQKVEFLVSFYNNEISEKSEIFDDQFSVERPDGSNFTLKIRSTKLEDSAMYFCASSKGLNTGELFFGEGSRLTVL.

The V and J genes are TRBV5-6 and TRBJ1-5; 9 nucleotides align to TRBD1. Germline V gives CDR1 SGHDT, CDR2 YYEEEE. V was pared by 2 bases and J by 7 bases, with 7 bases of the junction left unmatched. This CDR3 comprises 15 residues. The CDR3: CASSFFGTGLQPQHF. The CDR3, as DNA: TGTGCCAGCAGCTTTTTCGGGACAGGGTTACAGCCCCAGCATTTT.

The rearrangement joins TRBV6-5 to TRBJ1-6; unclear D gene. Germline V CDR1 and CDR2: MNHEY, SVGAGI. V lost 8 bases and J lost 9, with 14 bases in between. This CDR3 is built from 13 residues. Written as DNA, the CDR3 is TGTGCCAGCCGAAGGGATGGTGGTTCACCCCTCCACTTT. Protein sequence: CASRRDGGSPLHF.

This sequence joins TRBV6-6 and TRBJ1-4, with D unclear. The V gene lost 0 bases and the J gene lost 4 bases, with 6 bases spanning the gap. This CDR3 has 14 residues. Germline CDR1 reads MNHNY; CDR2 reads SVGAGI (reference sequence). The chain's CDR3 is CASSYSRINEKLFF. The CDR3 region has the DNA TGTGCCAGCAGTTACTCGCGGATTAATGAAAAACTGTTTTTT.